Listed below are T cell receptor beta chains from one sample, sequenced in a study of T cells in Graves' hyperthyroidism and ophthalmopathy. TCRdb passed the multiplex PCR reads through MiXCR, listing each CDR3 protein once. Of around 440,000 distinct CDR3 sequences listed, approximately 15% were seen once; the top ten hold 11% to 15%. Sequences were obtained from blood. The receptors were sampled from a woman aged 18 to 35 with Graves' hyperthyroidism. Each CDR3 is given with its conserved first and last residue. A D gene is named only where the DNA matches it firmly. Some rows have no size entry. The others give once, few or many, or a class for an expanded clone.

J gene: TRBJ2-1
D gene: -
V gene: TRBV7-9
clone size: -
CDR3 protein: CASSLAGGPTGEQFF
CDR3 DNA: TGTGCCAGCAGCTTAGCGGGAGGTCCGACCGGTGAGCAGTTCTTC

J gene: TRBJ2-7
D gene: -
V gene: TRBV29-1
clone size: -
CDR3 protein: CSVALGYEQYF
CDR3 DNA: TGCAGCGTTGCGTTAGGCTACGAGCAGTACTTC

J gene: TRBJ1-2
D gene: -
V gene: TRBV6-1
clone size: -
CDR3 protein: CASSELNANYGYTF
CDR3 DNA: TGTGCCAGCAGTGAACTTAACGCTAACTATGGCTACACCTTC

J gene: TRBJ1-1
D gene: -
V gene: TRBV18
clone size: few
CDR3 protein: CASSPPTHNTEAFF
CDR3 DNA: TGTGCCAGCTCACCCCCTACCCATAACACTGAAGCTTTCTTT

J gene: TRBJ2-3
D gene: TRBD2
V gene: TRBV12-3/TRBV12-4
clone size: few
CDR3 protein: CASSLSKGGGRTDTQYF
CDR3 DNA: TGTGCCAGCAGTTTAAGTAAAGGCGGGGGGCGCACAGATACGCAGTATTTT

J gene: TRBJ1-5
D gene: -
V gene: TRBV20-1
clone size: few
CDR3 protein: CSAVNRASNQPQHF
CDR3 DNA: TGCAGTGCGGTAAACAGGGCTAGCAATCAGCCCCAGCATTTT

J gene: TRBJ1-1
D gene: -
V gene: TRBV9
clone size: few
CDR3 protein: CASSPSGDTLNTEAFF
CDR3 DNA: TGTGCCAGCTCCCCATCCGGGGACACGCTGAACACTGAAGCTTTCTTT

J gene: TRBJ2-3
D gene: TRBD1
V gene: TRBV20-1
clone size: many
CDR3 protein: CSASTGGKGDTQYF
CDR3 DNA: TGCAGTGCTAGTACAGGGGGTAAGGGAGATACGCAGTATTTT

J gene: TRBJ2-2
D gene: -
V gene: TRBV11-2
clone size: many
CDR3 protein: CASSLGRRTPTGELFF
CDR3 DNA: TGTGCCAGCAGCTTAGGAAGGAGGACTCCTACCGGGGAGCTGTTTTTT

J gene: TRBJ2-3
D gene: TRBD1
V gene: TRBV6-2/TRBV6-3
clone size: -
CDR3 protein: CASILKYDRVVTDTQYF
CDR3 DNA: TGTGCCAGCATTCTTAAATACGACAGGGTAGTGACAGATACGCAGTATTTT

J gene: TRBJ2-2
D gene: -
V gene: TRBV4-1
clone size: -
CDR3 protein: CASSRGTGVNTGELFF
CDR3 DNA: TGCGCCAGCAGCCGGGGGACGGGCGTTAACACCGGGGAGCTGTTTTTT

J gene: TRBJ2-1
D gene: TRBD2
V gene: TRBV20-1
clone size: many
CDR3 protein: CSARGWTSGSYNEQFF
CDR3 DNA: TGCAGTGCTAGAGGATGGACTAGCGGGAGTTACAATGAGCAGTTCTTC

J gene: TRBJ2-7
D gene: TRBD1
V gene: TRBV28
clone size: many
CDR3 protein: CASSPTGGKVYEQYF
CDR3 DNA: TGTGCCAGCAGCCCGACAGGGGGTAAAGTCTACGAGCAGTACTTC

J gene: TRBJ1-5
D gene: -
V gene: TRBV28
clone size: many
CDR3 protein: CASSPPGKPQHF
CDR3 DNA: TGTGCCAGCAGCCCTCCGGGCAAGCCCCAGCATTTT

J gene: TRBJ1-1
D gene: -
V gene: TRBV5-1
clone size: many
CDR3 protein: CASSLVEDTEAFF
CDR3 DNA: TGCGCCAGCAGCTTGGTTGAGGACACTGAAGCTTTCTTT

J gene: TRBJ1-2
D gene: TRBD1
V gene: TRBV6-1
clone size: few
CDR3 protein: CASRPDRRYGYTF
CDR3 DNA: TGTGCCAGCAGACCGGACAGGCGGTATGGCTACACCTTC

J gene: TRBJ2-5
D gene: TRBD1
V gene: TRBV24-1
clone size: few
CDR3 protein: CATSDFGTEETQYF
CDR3 DNA: TGTGCCACCAGTGATTTTGGGACAGAAGAGACCCAGTACTTC

J gene: TRBJ1-6
D gene: -
V gene: TRBV10-3
clone size: many
CDR3 protein: CAIRQGWGNSPLHF
CDR3 DNA: TGTGCCATCAGGCAGGGTTGGGGAAATTCACCCCTCCACTTT

J gene: TRBJ2-1
D gene: -
V gene: TRBV3-1
clone size: -
CDR3 protein: CASSQDLPHGSYNEQFF
CDR3 DNA: TGTGCCAGCAGCCAAGATCTCCCTCACGGCTCCTACAATGAGCAGTTCTTC

J gene: TRBJ1-4
D gene: -
V gene: TRBV3-1
clone size: many
CDR3 protein: CASSQDLGKLFF
CDR3 DNA: TGTGCCAGCAGCCAAGATCTGGGGAAACTGTTTTTT

J gene: TRBJ1-5
D gene: -
V gene: TRBV28
clone size: many
CDR3 protein: CAGMTGRAGQPQHF
CDR3 DNA: TGTGCCGGAATGACAGGACGGGCGGGACAGCCCCAGCATTTT

J gene: TRBJ2-1
D gene: TRBD2
V gene: TRBV5-1
clone size: -
CDR3 protein: CASICTGTSGRPSYNEQFF
CDR3 DNA: TGCGCCAGCATCTGCACCGGGACTAGCGGGAGGCCCTCCTACAATGAGCAGTTCTTC

J gene: TRBJ2-7
D gene: TRBD1
V gene: TRBV4-2
clone size: few
CDR3 protein: CASSQDRTGVYEQYF
CDR3 DNA: TGTGCCAGCAGCCAAGACCGGACAGGGGTCTACGAGCAGTACTTC

J gene: TRBJ2-3
D gene: -
V gene: TRBV10-2
clone size: few
CDR3 protein: CATQRDSPWADTQYF
CDR3 DNA: TGCGCCACCCAGCGGGACAGCCCTTGGGCAGATACGCAGTATTTT

J gene: TRBJ1-5
D gene: -
V gene: TRBV19
clone size: -
CDR3 protein: CASSIAADNQPQHF
CDR3 DNA: TGTGCCAGTAGTATAGCGGCAGACAATCAGCCCCAGCATTTT

J gene: TRBJ2-7
D gene: -
V gene: TRBV2
clone size: many
CDR3 protein: CASIIGYEQYF
CDR3 DNA: TGTGCCAGCATTATTGGCTACGAGCAGTACTTC

J gene: TRBJ2-1
D gene: -
V gene: TRBV25-1
clone size: -
CDR3 protein: CASSEGGGHEQFF
CDR3 DNA: TGTGCCAGCAGTGAAGGTGGAGGCCATGAGCAGTTCTTC

J gene: TRBJ2-1
D gene: -
V gene: TRBV6-5
clone size: many
CDR3 protein: CASSYEGNFYNEQFF
CDR3 DNA: TGTGCCAGCAGTTACGAGGGGAATTTCTACAATGAGCAGTTCTTC

J gene: TRBJ1-2
D gene: -
V gene: TRBV5-1
clone size: many
CDR3 protein: CASSLSGDTRNYGYTF
CDR3 DNA: TGCGCCAGCAGCTTGTCCGGGGACACACGTAACTATGGCTACACCTTC

J gene: TRBJ2-7
D gene: -
V gene: TRBV10-3
clone size: -
CDR3 protein: CAITPDRYEQYF
CDR3 DNA: TGTGCCATCACCCCTGACAGATACGAGCAGTACTTC

J gene: TRBJ2-2
D gene: -
V gene: TRBV19
clone size: -
CDR3 protein: CASSIIPDRSGELFF
CDR3 DNA: TGTGCCAGTAGTATAATACCCGATAGATCCGGGGAGCTGTTTTTT

J gene: TRBJ2-2
D gene: -
V gene: TRBV6-1
clone size: few
CDR3 protein: CASKGRAVGAGELFF
CDR3 DNA: TGTGCCAGCAAAGGACGGGCCGTCGGTGCCGGGGAGCTGTTTTTT

J gene: TRBJ1-2
D gene: TRBD1
V gene: TRBV28
clone size: many
CDR3 protein: CASSSGTGNRDGYGYTF
CDR3 DNA: TGTGCCAGCAGTTCCGGGACAGGGAACAGGGACGGCTATGGCTACACCTTC

J gene: TRBJ2-3
D gene: -
V gene: TRBV7-2
clone size: many
CDR3 protein: CASSLYGIRPSNSPDTQYF
CDR3 DNA: TGTGCCAGCAGCTTATACGGAATCCGACCAAGCAACAGTCCAGATACGCAGTATTTT

J gene: TRBJ2-7
D gene: -
V gene: TRBV9
clone size: many
CDR3 protein: CASSVEADAYEQYF
CDR3 DNA: TGTGCCAGCAGCGTAGAGGCGGATGCCTACGAGCAGTACTTC

J gene: TRBJ2-7
D gene: -
V gene: TRBV5-1
clone size: many
CDR3 protein: CASSWQGFEQYF
CDR3 DNA: TGCGCCAGCAGCTGGCAGGGGTTCGAGCAGTACTTC

J gene: TRBJ2-5
D gene: -
V gene: TRBV11-2
clone size: -
CDR3 protein: CASSLPGRTQYF
CDR3 DNA: TGTGCCAGCAGCTTGCCGGGGCGGACCCAGTACTTC

J gene: TRBJ1-1
D gene: -
V gene: TRBV25-1
clone size: -
CDR3 protein: CASSDVLGGYTEAFF
CDR3 DNA: TGTGCCAGCAGTGACGTACTAGGTGGGTACACTGAAGCTTTCTTT

J gene: TRBJ2-7
D gene: TRBD2
V gene: TRBV11-2
clone size: -
CDR3 protein: CASSQRSGRAGEQYF
CDR3 DNA: TGTGCCAGCAGCCAACGAAGCGGGAGGGCCGGCGAGCAGTACTTC